This T cell receptor (beta chain) was documented in a study of blood T cell repertoires in COVID-19. Turning to the study itself: The analysed material was cDNA or gDNA that came from T cells, B-cell-depleted T cells, or PBMCs.

This clone was seen only once. The length of the CDR3 is 15 residues. Germline values: CDR1 SNHLY, CDR2 FYNNEI. After removal of 8 bases from V and 6 bases from J, the junction contained 10 bases not matched to a gene. Per the study methods: Estimation of nucleated cell counts was performed using reference gene primer amplification. Using immunoSEQ multiplex PCR, the repertoire was profiled, and TCRdb retains in-frame clones only, with some absent. D and trimming come from the DNA, and the V and J calls and clone size come from that table. The table shows approximately 38,000 clones, with 70% to 90% occurring only once. Seattle enrolled patients during active infection and tracked them longitudinally.

The chain combines TRBV2 with TRBJ2-2; TRBD1 aligns across 9 bases. This TCR was recovered from a man aged 55-75 years with COVID-19, enrolled during active disease. Source material: peripheral blood. CDR3 DNA: TGTGCCAGCCGACCGGGACAGGGATGGGCCGGGGAGCTGTTTTTT. Encoded protein: CASRPGQGWAGELFF.